A single T cell receptor (beta chain) is shown here with its context. The data derive from a study of blood T cell repertoires in COVID-19. About the study: T cells, B-cell-depleted T cells, or PBMCs supplied cDNA or gDNA.

Methods used by the authors: Reference gene primer amplification in the assay estimated nucleated cell counts. Only in-frame clones appear in the TCRdb table, and some are missing; sequencing was by immunoSEQ multiplex PCR. Clone size and V and J calls were adopted from that table, with D and trimming inferred from the DNA. Of nearly 200,000 clones listed, about 82% are singletons. Patients in Seattle were enrolled during active infection, then followed longitudinally. This TCR derives from a man in his sixties with COVID-19, enrolled during active disease. What was sequenced was peripheral blood.

As DNA, the CDR3 is TGCGCCAGCAGTTGGACAGGCCCTGGCACTGAAGCTTTCTTT. Amino acids: CASSWTGPGTEAFF. The rearrangement uses TRBV10-2 and TRBJ1-1; 7 bases are shared with TRBD1. Losses at the gene ends were 5 bases for V and 4 bases for J; bases not matched to a gene: 7. This CDR3 spans 14 amino acids. Germline values: CDR1 WSHSY, CDR2 SAAADI.